The clone carrying this TCR beta chain was counted at least ten times. Antigen unknown. Other nucleotide sequences from this sample produce the same CDR3. Patients were all untreated before their thyroid surgery. Germline V gene lookup returns CDR1 SGHNT and CDR2 YYREEE (reference sequence). V lost 3 bases and J 1 base, leaving 11 bases between the germline ends. This CDR3 is built from 15 residues. The record originates from a study of metastatic and nonmetastatic thyroid tumors. Study as a whole: Repertoires from malignant and benign thyroid patients were compared across blood and tumor or nodule tissue. Regarding the study as a whole: A significant increase in TCR beta diversity was reportedly seen in malignant thyroid tumors relative to benign nodules, in blood and tumor.

TCRdb called clones again from the PCR reads with MiXCR. This table holds 25,000 to 30,000 clones, roughly 23% found once. This sequence originates from a female donor with papillary thyroid cancer or a benign thyroid nodule (not recorded which). Some clones in this sample may be carry-over from other donors' samples. What was sequenced was blood. The rearrangement joins TRBV5-4 to TRBJ2-1; possibly TRBD1 or TRBD2 for D (6 bases each). CDR3: CASSSIGGSYNEQFF. CDR3 nucleotide sequence: TGTGCCAGCAGCTCGATAGGGGGGTCCTACAATGAGCAGTTCTTC.